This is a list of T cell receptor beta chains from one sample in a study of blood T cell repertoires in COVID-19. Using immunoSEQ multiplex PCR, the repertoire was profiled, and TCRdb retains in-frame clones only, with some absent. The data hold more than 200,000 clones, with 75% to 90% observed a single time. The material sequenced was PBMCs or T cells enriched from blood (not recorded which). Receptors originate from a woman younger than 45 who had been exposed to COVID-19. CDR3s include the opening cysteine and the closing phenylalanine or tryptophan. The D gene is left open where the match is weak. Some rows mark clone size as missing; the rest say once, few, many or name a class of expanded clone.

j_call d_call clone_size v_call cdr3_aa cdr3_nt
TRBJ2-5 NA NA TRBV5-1 CASSLDSQETQYF TGCGCCAGCAGCTTGGACAGTCAAGAGACCCAGTACTTC
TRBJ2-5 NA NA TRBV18 CASSPRAETQYF TGTGCCAGCTCACCGAGAGCAGAGACCCAGTACTTC
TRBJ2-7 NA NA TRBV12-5 CASGAGAHHYEQYF TGTGCTAGTGGCGCAGGGGCCCACCATTACGAGCAGTACTTC
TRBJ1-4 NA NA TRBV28 CASTYRQANEKLFF TGTGCCAGCACTTACAGGCAGGCTAATGAAAAACTGTTTTTT
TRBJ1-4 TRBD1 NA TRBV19 CASSMGRGQEKLFF TGTGCCAGTAGTATGGGCAGGGGGCAGGAAAAACTGTTTTTT
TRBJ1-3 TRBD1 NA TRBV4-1 CASSQVWDREHTIYF TGCGCCAGCAGCCAAGTATGGGACAGGGAACACACCATATATTTT
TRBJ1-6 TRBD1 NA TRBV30 CASGTGVSPLHF TGTGCCTCCGGGACAGGGGTTTCACCCCTCCACTTT
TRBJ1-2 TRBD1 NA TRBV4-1 CASSPGQVNYGYTF TGCGCCAGCAGCCCGGGACAGGTCAACTATGGCTACACCTTC
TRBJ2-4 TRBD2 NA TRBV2 CASSREGLVNIQYF TGTGCCAGCAGTCGAGAGGGACTAGTAAACATTCAGTACTTC
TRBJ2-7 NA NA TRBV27 CASSLLPGPSPNEQYF TGTGCCAGCAGTTTACTTCCAGGCCCCTCTCCTAACGAGCAGTACTTC
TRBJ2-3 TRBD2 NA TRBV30 CASTGLAGGDTQYF TGTGCCTCTACGGGACTAGCGGGAGGAGATACGCAGTATTTT
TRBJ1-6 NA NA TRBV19 CASSVTSSYNSPLHF TGTGCCAGTAGTGTAACGAGCTCCTATAATTCACCCCTCCACTTT
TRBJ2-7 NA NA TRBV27 CASSLYGGYEQYF TGTGCCAGCAGTTTATACGGGGGCTACGAGCAGTACTTC
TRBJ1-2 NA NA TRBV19 CASSILQSNYGYTF TGTGCCAGTAGTATCCTACAGTCTAACTATGGCTACACCTTC
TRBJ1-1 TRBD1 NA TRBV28 CASRTGQGRNTEAFF TGTGCCAGCAGAACCGGACAGGGCCGGAACACTGAAGCTTTCTTT
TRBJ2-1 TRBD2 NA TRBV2 CANIAGSSYNEQFF TGTGCCAACATAGCGGGTAGCTCCTACAATGAGCAGTTCTTC
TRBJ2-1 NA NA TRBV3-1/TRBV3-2 CASSQVSPNEQFF TGTGCCAGCAGCCAAGTAAGCCCCAATGAGCAGTTCTTC
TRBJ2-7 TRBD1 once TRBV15 CATSRLGSPGQGAYEQYF TGTGCCACCAGCAGATTGGGTTCGCCGGGACAGGGGGCCTACGAGCAGTACTTC
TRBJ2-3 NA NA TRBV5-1 CASRVQDSTDTQYF TGCGCCAGCAGGGTCCAGGATAGCACAGATACGCAGTATTTT
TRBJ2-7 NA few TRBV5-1 CASSLLQGGYEQYF TGCGCCAGCAGCTTGCTTCAGGGGGGCTACGAGCAGTACTTC
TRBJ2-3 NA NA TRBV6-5 CASSPGPTDTQYF TGTGCCAGCAGTCCTGGGCCTACAGATACGCAGTATTTT
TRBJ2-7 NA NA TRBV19 CASSMGDWGSYEQYF TGTGCCAGTAGTATGGGGGACTGGGGCTCCTACGAGCAGTACTTC
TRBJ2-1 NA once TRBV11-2 CASSLQGGQFF TGTGCCAGCAGCTTACAGGGAGGACAGTTCTTC
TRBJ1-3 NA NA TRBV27 CASSLQGSGNTIYF TGTGCCAGCAGTTTACAGGGCTCTGGAAACACCATATATTTT
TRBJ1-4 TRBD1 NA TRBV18 CASSPTGGNEKLFF TGTGCCAGCTCACCTACAGGGGGGAATGAAAAACTGTTTTTT
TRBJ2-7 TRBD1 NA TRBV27 CASSLRTGYEQYF TGTGCCAGCAGTTTACGGACAGGTTACGAGCAGTACTTC
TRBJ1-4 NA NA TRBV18 CASSPRRDTGEKLFF TGTGCCAGCTCACCACGCCGGGACACAGGAGAAAAACTGTTTTTT
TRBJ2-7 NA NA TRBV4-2 CASSQIRDNPEQYF TGTGCCAGCAGCCAAATCCGGGACAATCCCGAGCAGTACTTC
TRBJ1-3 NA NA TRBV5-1 CASSPQGSSGNTIYF TGCGCCAGCAGCCCCCAGGGTTCCTCTGGAAACACCATATATTTT
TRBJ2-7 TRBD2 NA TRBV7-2 CASSFRAGGPSGEQYF TGTGCCAGCAGCTTTAGGGCGGGAGGGCCAAGTGGGGAGCAGTACTTC
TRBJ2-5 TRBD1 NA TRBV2 CASVSDRGVETQYF TGTGCATCCGTTAGTGACAGGGGGGTAGAGACCCAGTACTTC
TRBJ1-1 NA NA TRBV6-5 CASCRGNTEAFF TGTGCCAGCTGTAGGGGCAACACTGAAGCTTTCTTT
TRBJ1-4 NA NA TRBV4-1 CASSRSSMDKTEKLFF TGCGCCAGCAGTCGGTCCTCTATGGACAAGACTGAAAAACTGTTTTTT
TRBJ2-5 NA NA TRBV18 CASSPPKSETQYF TGTGCCAGCTCACCACCGAAGAGTGAGACCCAGTACTTC
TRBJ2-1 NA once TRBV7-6 CASRTGESYNEQFF TGTGCCAGCCGAACGGGGGAATCCTACAATGAGCAGTTCTTC
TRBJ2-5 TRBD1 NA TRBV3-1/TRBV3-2 CASEDGDSRYQETQYF TGTGCCAGTGAGGACGGGGACAGCCGGTACCAAGAGACCCAGTACTTC
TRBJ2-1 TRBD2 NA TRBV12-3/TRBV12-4 CASSWSGNNEQFF TGTGCCAGCAGTTGGAGCGGGAACAATGAGCAGTTCTTC
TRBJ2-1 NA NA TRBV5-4 CASRPPASSYNEQFF TGTGCCAGCAGGCCTCCCGCGAGCTCCTACAATGAGCAGTTCTTC
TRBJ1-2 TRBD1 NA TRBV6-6 CASSPQGASGYTF TGTGCCAGCAGTCCACAGGGGGCGTCGGGCTACACCTTC
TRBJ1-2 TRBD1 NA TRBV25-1 CASSPLGLEGTGGGYTF TGTGCCAGCAGTCCACTGGGGTTGGAGGGGACAGGGGGTGGCTACACCTTC
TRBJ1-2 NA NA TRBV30 CAWSRDTFNYGYTF TGTGCCTGGAGCCGGGACACTTTTAACTATGGCTACACCTTC
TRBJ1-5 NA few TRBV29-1 CSVVLGGGINQPQHF TGCAGCGTTGTCCTCGGGGGGGGGATCAATCAGCCCCAGCATTTT
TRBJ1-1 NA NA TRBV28 CASSLSSNTEAFF TGTGCCAGCAGTTTATCTTCTAACACTGAAGCTTTCTTT
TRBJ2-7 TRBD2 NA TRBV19 CASSFTSGPTYEQYF TGTGCCAGTAGTTTCACTAGCGGACCCACCTACGAGCAGTACTTC